The 23 T cell receptor beta chains listed next were all sequenced from one sample in a study of T-cell memory formation after mild COVID-19. TCRdb re-analysed the 5' RACE reads in MiXCR, keeping a single row per CDR3 protein. The sample records 130,000 to 150,000 distinct CDR3 sequences, approximately 5.7% being singletons. Source material: PBMCs or a T cell subset sorted from them (not recorded which). The receptors derive from an adult woman who had mild COVID-19 (a few samples of this study predate the infection). Cell type and time point are not known.

The table lists this clonotype with many counts. CDR3 protein: CASTERWSRNRDYEQYF. CDR3 nucleotide sequence: TGTGCCAGCACCGAACGGTGGAGTAGGAACAGAGACTACGAGCAGTACTTC. V and J are TRBV6-1 and TRBJ2-7; D unresolved. V was cut by 7 bases and J by 3 bases, with 25 bases left in between. This CDR3 comprises 17 residues. Germline-derived CDR1 and CDR2 are MNHNS and SASEGT.

This clonotype was counted at least ten times. This rearrangement joins TRBV12-5 to TRBJ2-7; no definite D call. Germline V CDR1 and CDR2: LGHNT, FRNRAP. V was shortened by 6 bases and J by 2 bases, with 11 bases between the two germline ends. The CDR3 is made up of 13 amino acids. Here the CDR3 reads CASGWGSAYEQYF. Here the CDR3 DNA reads TGTGCTAGTGGGTGGGGATCAGCCTACGAGCAGTACTTC.

This clonotype showed up many times. J is TRBJ2-3 and V is TRBV11-2; a weak D match, TRBD2 (6 bases). V lost 5 bases and J 4 bases, leaving 13 bases between the germline ends. There are 14 residues in the CDR3. Germline V gene lookup returns CDR1 SGHAT and CDR2 FQNNGV. The CDR3 reads CASSPGGASDTQYF. CDR3 DNA sequence: TGTGCCAGCAGCCCGGGCGGGGCATCAGATACGCAGTATTTT.

This clonotype was observed a handful of times. The V call is TRBV24-1, the J call TRBJ2-1, with no clear D. Looked up from germline, CDR1 is KGHDR and CDR2 is SFDVKD. V was trimmed by 4 bases and J by 9 bases, leaving 15 bases between them. CDR3 length equals 14 residues. CDR3 sequence (DNA): TGTGCCACCAGTGACCCTTTCCCATTCAGTGAGCAGTTCTTC. This encodes CATSDPFPFSEQFF.

This CDR3 is CSARVASDRAYEQYF. The CDR3 bases are TGCAGTGCTAGAGTAGCTAGCGACAGAGCCTACGAGCAGTACTTC. The gene calls are TRBV20-1 and TRBJ2-7; TRBD2 is a possible D gene (6 bases). Germline V gene data show CDR1 as DFQATT and CDR2 as SNEGSKA (reference sequence). The V end lost 1 base, the J end lost 2 bases, and 15 bases lay between the germline ends. The CDR3 covers 15 residues.

Ten or more counts support this clonotype. The CDR3 bases are TGTGCCAGCAGCTTGAGGGGGACAACACGGAACACCGGGGAGCTGTTTTTT. This encodes CASSLRGTTRNTGELFF. This chain connects TRBV7-9 to TRBJ2-2, with D maybe TRBD1 (6 bases). Trimming took 3 bases from V and 1 from J, leaving 15 bases between them. This CDR3 region has 17 residues. Germline V gene data show CDR1 as SEHNR and CDR2 as FQNEAQ (reference sequence).

This clonotype was seen a handful of times. The chain carries TRBV24-1 and TRBJ2-1, with TRBD1 matching over 9 bases. CDR3 length: 16 amino acids. The trim removed 4 bases at V and 7 bases at J, leaving 10 bases unmatched. Germline values: CDR1 KGHDR, CDR2 SFDVKD. The CDR3 coding sequence is TGTGCCACCAGTGAGCCCGGGACAGGGATTTCGAATGAGCAGTTCTTC. This encodes CATSEPGTGISNEQFF.

This clonotype was picked up many times. This chain links TRBV12-3 or TRBV12-4 with TRBJ2-7; 7 nucleotides match TRBD2. The CDR3 is made up of 16 amino acids. V shed 6 bases, J shed 1 base, and the junction held 12 bases outside the gene matches. CDR3 bases: TGTGCCAGCAGCTCCGGTCTAGCGGCAGCATCCTACGAGCAGTACTTC. Encoded protein: CASSSGLAAASYEQYF.

Ten or more counts support this clonotype. The DNA of the CDR3 is TGTGCCAGCTCACCACCGGGCAGGGACGAGCAGTTCTTC. Amino acids: CASSPPGRDEQFF. V usage is TRBV18 and J usage is TRBJ2-1; D tentatively fits TRBD1 or TRBD2 (5 bases each). The CDR3 runs to 13 residues. CDR1 is KGHSH, CDR2 LQKENI, per germline. Trimming pared 0 bases from V and 10 bases from J, leaving 10 bases between.

This clonotype has only a few counts. This chain connects TRBV20-1 to TRBJ1-1; unclear D gene. The V end lost 3 bases, the J end lost 0 bases, and 8 bases lay between the germline ends. Germline V gene sequence: CDR1 DFQATT, CDR2 SNEGSKA (reference sequence). The CDR3 spans 13 residues. CDR3 sequence: CSARGKMNTEAFF. CDR3 bases: TGCAGTGCTAGGGGGAAGATGAACACTGAAGCTTTCTTT.

The V and J genes are TRBV5-8 and TRBJ1-3; D not certain. Germline values: CDR1 SGHTS, CDR2 YDEGEE. The V end was cut by 3 bases, the J end by 0 bases, with 7 bases between. The CDR3 has 14 amino acids. Here the CDR3 DNA reads TGTGCCAGCAGCTGGACCTCCTCTGGAAACACCATATATTTT. Encoded protein: CASSWTSSGNTIYF.

This clonotype came up many times. V usage is TRBV3-1 and J usage is TRBJ2-1, with 8 positions matching TRBD2. CDR3 length: 16 residues. Per germline, CDR1 LGHDT and CDR2 YNNKEL (reference sequence). V shed 0 bases and J 5 bases; nucleotides not matched to a gene: 6. This CDR3 is CASSQDGKAGDNEQFF. CDR3 in DNA: TGTGCCAGCAGCCAAGATGGAAAAGCGGGAGACAATGAGCAGTTCTTC.

This clonotype was detected a few times. The chain joins TRBV4-2 to TRBJ2-5, with 10 positions matching TRBD1. J was trimmed by 3 bases and V by 2 bases; bases with no gene match: 6. The CDR3 totals 16 residues. Looked up from germline, CDR1 is LGHNA and CDR2 is YNFKEQ. CDR3: CASSQRHGTGEETQYF. The CDR3 coding sequence is TGTGCCAGCAGCCAACGCCACGGGACAGGGGAAGAGACCCAGTACTTC.

This clonotype was picked up many times. V is TRBV12-3 or TRBV12-4 and J is TRBJ1-5; D uncertain. This CDR3 is 15 amino acids long. Trimming left V 6 bases short and J 1 base short, with 13 bases between. As DNA, the CDR3 is TGTGCCAGCAGCGTCGAGGGAATAAGCAATCAGCCCCAGCATTTT. Its protein is CASSVEGISNQPQHF.

This clonotype has more than one count but fewer than ten. The chain is built from TRBV9 and TRBJ1-1, with D maybe TRBD1 (5 bases). Trimming cost V 4 bases and J 5 bases, with 15 bases left between them. Germline V gene lookup returns CDR1 SGDLS and CDR2 YYNGEE. This CDR3 spans 14 amino acids. The chain's CDR3 is CASSPILGRTEAFF. In nucleotides, the CDR3 is TGTGCCAGCAGCCCAATTTTGGGACGGACTGAAGCTTTCTTT.

This clonotype was seen a handful of times. The chain couples TRBV4-3 to TRBJ2-7, with TRBD2 identical over 12 bases. V lost 1 base and J lost 0; bases outside the gene matches: 7. CDR1 is LGHNA and CDR2 is YSLEER in the germline V gene. This CDR3 has 18 residues. CDR3 sequence (DNA): TGCGCCAGCAGCCAAGGGACTAGCGGGAATGGGGGCTCCTACGAGCAGTACTTC. Protein sequence: CASSQGTSGNGGSYEQYF.

This clonotype was recorded at least ten times. The chain is built from TRBV24-1 and TRBJ2-2, with TRBD1 matching 9 bases. CDR1 and CDR2 from the germline V gene are KGHDR and SFDVKD. The CDR3 covers 14 residues. The V gene end was trimmed by 8 bases and the J gene end by 7 bases; junction bases not matched to a gene: 7. CDR3 loop: CATKGQGPGGELFF. The DNA for the CDR3 is TGTGCCACCAAGGGACAGGGACCGGGCGGGGAGCTGTTTTTT.

This clonotype has a handful of counts. The V and J genes are TRBV7-8 and TRBJ1-3, with no clear D. V was cut by 5 bases and J by 2 bases, with 16 bases left in between. Per the germline V gene, CDR1 is SGHVS and CDR2 is FQNEAQ. The CDR3 is made up of 16 amino acids. The CDR3 is CASSHRGHSTGNTIYF. The CDR3 coding sequence is TGTGCCAGCAGCCACCGCGGCCACAGCACTGGAAACACCATATATTTT.

The rearrangement joins TRBV7-2 to TRBJ2-1, with TRBD2 matching over 13 bases. V shed 5 bases, J shed 10 bases, and the junction held 11 bases outside the gene matches. Germline CDR1 SGHTA, CDR2 FQGNSA. The CDR3 spans 16 residues. The CDR3 reads CASSADRLAGGREQFF. The CDR3 region has the DNA TGTGCCAGCAGCGCCGACCGACTAGCGGGGGGAAGGGAGCAGTTCTTC.

The chain combines TRBV12-3 or TRBV12-4 with TRBJ2-1, with 8 nucleotides matching TRBD1. The CDR3 spans 14 residues. The ends lost 9 bases at V and 7 bases at J; junction bases unmatched: 11. The CDR3 sequence: CASDSNRGLNEQFF. DNA of the CDR3: TGTGCCAGTGACTCAAACAGGGGGTTGAATGAGCAGTTCTTC.

As concerns this clonotype: With a much larger clone just one base away, this may be a read error. The CDR3 region is CSVEVTLSGYTF. As DNA, the CDR3 is TGCAGCGTTGAAGTTACACTCTCCGGCTACACCTTC. This sequence joins TRBV29-1 and TRBJ1-2; D ambiguous. Germline V gene sequence: CDR1 SQVTM, CDR2 ANQGSEA. The CDR3 runs 12 residues. Trimming stripped 1 base from V and 8 bases from J, with 11 bases between. Full variable domain (rest looked up from reference TRBV29-1 and TRBJ1-2): SAVISQKPSRDICQRGTSLTIQCQVDSQVTMMFWYRQQPGQSLTLIATANQGSEATYESGFVIDKFPISRPNLTFSTLTVSNMSPEDSSIYLCSVEVTLSGYTFGSGTRLTVV.

This clonotype was seen ten or more times. This chain connects TRBV7-8 to TRBJ2-2, with TRBD1 matching 7 bases. Looked up from germline, CDR1 is SGHVS and CDR2 is FQNEAQ. The CDR3 is 16 residues long. The V and J ends lost 5 bases and 0 bases, in that order; junction bases with no gene match: 6. The CDR3 spells CASSRKGTANTGELFF. CDR3 bases: TGTGCCAGCAGCCGAAAAGGGACAGCGAACACCGGGGAGCTGTTTTTT.

On this clonotype: A much larger clone sits a single nucleotide away, making a read error possible. The chain recombines TRBV6-2 or TRBV6-3 with TRBJ1-1; the D gene is possibly TRBD1 (5 bases). From germline, CDR1 is MNHEY and CDR2 SVGEGT. This CDR3 has 15 amino acids. Trimming stripped 5 bases from V and 0 bases from J, with 13 bases between. CDR3 residues: CASSRLGVVNTEAFF. The CDR3, as DNA: TGTGCCAGCAGTCGGCTAGGGGTGGTGAACACTGAAGCTTTCTTT.